These T cell receptor beta chains were read from a single sample in a study of blood T cell repertoires in COVID-19. Assay: immunoSEQ multiplex PCR; the TCRdb copy retains only in-frame clones and omits some. This sample has just over 300,000 clones; approximately 85% occur once, and the top ten carry less than 2.5%. Sequencing was performed on PBMCs or T cells enriched from blood (not recorded which). These receptors all come from a man aged 30 to 45 who had recovered from COVID-19. Both conserved end residues are part of each CDR3. The D gene is left open where the match is weak. Some rows mark clone size as missing; the rest say once, few, many or name a class of expanded clone.

>TRBJ1-2|TRBV6-1|-|TRBD1
TGTGCCAGCAGTGAAGACAGGGGGGGCTATGGCTACACCTTC
CASSEDRGGYGYTF
>TRBJ1-5|TRBV27|-|-
TGTGCCAGCAAGAAAGTGTGGCAGAACAATCAGCCCCAGCATTTT
CASKKVWQNNQPQHF
>TRBJ1-2|TRBV5-1|-|TRBD1
TGCGCCAGCAGCCCGAGGACAGGATTAAGGGATGGCTACACCTTC
CASSPRTGLRDGYTF
>TRBJ1-1|TRBV10-3|-|-
TGTGCCATCAGCGATTCCAGGGGTAAAGCTTTCTTT
CAISDSRGKAFF
>TRBJ2-5|TRBV18|few|-
TGTGCCAGCTCACAAGGAGGACAGAGGGGCCAGTACTTC
CASSQGGQRGQYF
>TRBJ2-6|TRBV30|-|TRBD1
TGTGCCTGGACAGAGGGACAGCTTTCCTCTGGGGCCAACGTCCTGACTTTC
CAWTEGQLSSGANVLTF
>TRBJ1-3|TRBV14|few|-
TGTGCCAGCACCGACTTCGGAGCTCCTGGAAACACCATATATTTT
CASTDFGAPGNTIYF
>TRBJ2-2|TRBV6-5|-|-
TGTGCCAGCAGTCTCACCGGGGAGCTGTTTTTT
CASSLTGELFF
>TRBJ1-5|TRBV19|-|TRBD1
TGTGCCAGTAGCATACACAGGACAGGACTGGTTTCGCCCCAGCATTTT
CASSIHRTGLVSPQHF
>TRBJ2-2|TRBV30|-|-
TGTGCCTGGATGGTTCAGGGTACCGGGGAGCTGTTTTTT
CAWMVQGTGELFF
>TRBJ1-1|TRBV7-9|-|-
TGTGCCAGCAGCTTAGTTCAGTCCAACACTGAAGCTTTCTTT
CASSLVQSNTEAFF
>TRBJ2-7|TRBV6-5|-|-
TGTGCCAGCAATCCAGGTGCGTTCCTCTACGAGCAGTACTTC
CASNPGAFLYEQYF
>TRBJ1-5|TRBV7-2|-|-
TGTGCCAGCAGCTTAACGAAGGGAGGGGATCAGCCCCAGCATTTT
CASSLTKGGDQPQHF
>TRBJ1-1|TRBV18|-|-
TGTGCCAGCCGGGGGGCGTCGACTGAAGCTTTCTTT
CASRGASTEAFF
>TRBJ1-1|TRBV6-4|-|-
TGTGCCAGCAGTGGCCTGACAGGCCGTGAAGCTTTCTTT
CASSGLTGREAFF
>TRBJ2-7|TRBV20-1|-|-
TGCAGTGCCAAAAAGGGGGAGCAGTACTTC
CSAKKGEQYF
>TRBJ1-1|TRBV2|once|-
TGTGCCAGCAGGAGTGGGTTCCAGGGAAATGAAGCTTTCTTT
CASRSGFQGNEAFF
>TRBJ1-6|TRBV5-1|-|TRBD1
TGCGCCAGCAGCTTGGGGCGGGACAGAAATTCACCCCTCCACTTT
CASSLGRDRNSPLHF
>TRBJ1-5|TRBV19|-|TRBD1
TGTGCCAGTAGTATAGGACAGGGGAGGCGCAATCAGCCCCAGCATTTT
CASSIGQGRRNQPQHF
>TRBJ1-1|TRBV6-5|-|-
TGTGCCAGCATCAGGGGTTGGGCCACTGAAGCTTTCTTT
CASIRGWATEAFF
>TRBJ1-2|TRBV20-1|-|TRBD1
TGCAGTGCTAGTTATAACCCAGGGGGATATGGCTACACCTTC
CSASYNPGGYGYTF
>TRBJ1-4|TRBV13|-|TRBD1
TGTGCCAGCAGCTTCGGGACAGGGAATGAAAAACTGTTTTTT
CASSFGTGNEKLFF
>TRBJ2-7|TRBV12-3/TRBV12-4|-|TRBD1
TGTGCCAGCAGCGGACAGGGGGGTTACGAGCAGTACTTC
CASSGQGGYEQYF
>TRBJ2-3|TRBV4-1|once|-
TGCGCCACCCGGGGGATCACAGATACGCAGTATTTT
CATRGITDTQYF
>TRBJ1-5|TRBV6-2/TRBV6-3|-|TRBD1
TGTGCCAGCAGTTCTCGAGTTCCCTCGACAGGGGATATTTATAGCAATCAGCCCCAGCATTTT
CASSSRVPSTGDIYSNQPQHF
>TRBJ2-1|TRBV4-2|-|-
TGTGCCAGCCAAACCCCTCTTGGCTCGATGTACGAGCAGTTCTTC
CASQTPLGSMYEQFF
>TRBJ2-1|TRBV12-3/TRBV12-4|-|-
TGTGCCAGCGGGGCGTACAATGAGCAGTTCTTC
CASGAYNEQFF
>TRBJ2-1|TRBV4-1|-|TRBD2
TGCGCCAGCAGCCAGGAAGCGGGGGGGCCTTGGGAGCAGTTCTTC
CASSQEAGGPWEQFF
>TRBJ2-1|TRBV19|-|-
TGTGCCAGTAGTAACCTTAATAGGGGGGGCAATGAGCAGTTCTTC
CASSNLNRGGNEQFF
>TRBJ1-1|TRBV3-1/TRBV3-2|-|-
TGTGCCAGCAGCCAATTCCGGGGAGGGAAGGGGAACACTGAAGCTTTCTTT
CASSQFRGGKGNTEAFF
>TRBJ2-4|TRBV3-1/TRBV3-2|once|-
TGTGCCAGCAGCCATGGACTTACCAAAAACATTCAGTACTTC
CASSHGLTKNIQYF
>TRBJ2-7|TRBV2|-|-
TGTGCCAGCAGTCCGGCTAGGGGATCCTACGAGCAGTACTTC
CASSPARGSYEQYF
>TRBJ1-5|TRBV12-2|-|-
TGTGCAAGTCGCTCGCGAACGGGGGGACACTTGGTTAATAGCAATCAGCCCCAGCATTTT
CASRSRTGGHLVNSNQPQHF
>TRBJ2-2|TRBV7-2|-|-
TGTGCCAGCAGCTTAGGGCGGTCGCAAGGCAGGGAGCTGTTTTTT
CASSLGRSQGRELFF
>TRBJ2-7|TRBV11-2|-|-
TGTGCCAGCAGCTTAGTTATCGGGCAGGGGGGAGTCGAGCAGTACTTC
CASSLVIGQGGVEQYF
>TRBJ2-5|TRBV7-8|-|TRBD2
TGTGCCAGCAGCTTAGACCGGGGGGGCCGGGAGACCCAGTACTTC
CASSLDRGGRETQYF
>TRBJ1-3|TRBV5-6|once|-
TGTGCCAGCAGCTTGGACAGGCATCAGGGAAACACCATATATTTT
CASSLDRHQGNTIYF
>TRBJ2-1|TRBV11-3|few|-
TGTGCCAGCAGCTTATCGGGGGAGACTTACAATGAGCAGTTCTTC
CASSLSGETYNEQFF
>TRBJ2-7|TRBV13|-|-
TGTGCCAGCAGCTTAGCCGCGAAGTACGAGCAGTACTTC
CASSLAAKYEQYF
>TRBJ1-5|TRBV5-4|-|-
TGTGCCAGTCAATCTCCGGCACAGCAACAGCATTTT
CASQSPAQQQHF
>TRBJ1-1|TRBV2|-|-
TGTGCCAGCAGTAACAGGGCGGGGGACACTGAAGCTTTCTTT
CASSNRAGDTEAFF
>TRBJ1-2|TRBV10-3|-|-
TGTGCCATCCAATCCCAAGCCGCTAACTATGGCTACACCTTC
CAIQSQAANYGYTF
>TRBJ1-6|TRBV6-6|once|TRBD1
TGTGCCAGCAGTTTGGGACAGGGACAAAATTCACCCCTCCACTTT
CASSLGQGQNSPLHF
>TRBJ2-1|TRBV18|-|TRBD1
TGTGCCAGCTCACCACCTGACAGGGGGCCCTACAATGAGCAGTTCTTC
CASSPPDRGPYNEQFF
>TRBJ1-2|TRBV6-1|-|TRBD1
TGTGCCAGCAGTGATTTACAGGGGGATGGCTACACCTTC
CASSDLQGDGYTF
>TRBJ1-2|TRBV18|-|-
TGTGCCAGCTCCCCGGCGGGAGCCTGGGGGGAATATGGCTACACCTTC
CASSPAGAWGEYGYTF
>TRBJ1-2|TRBV3-1/TRBV3-2|-|-
TGTGCCAGCAGCCACGAAGGGGCGGGGGTATATGGCTACACCTTC
CASSHEGAGVYGYTF
>TRBJ1-2|TRBV30|-|-
TGTGCCTGGAGTGAGTTTAGGATCGTGGGGGCAGGCTACACCTTC
CAWSEFRIVGAGYTF
>TRBJ1-4|TRBV6-2/TRBV6-3|-|TRBD1
TGTGCCAGCAGTCGAACCGGACAGGGGTGGGAGTTTTTT
CASSRTGQGWEFF
>TRBJ2-5|TRBV19|-|TRBD1
TGTGCCAGTAGTATTTCGGACAGGGATTGGGAGACCCAGTACTTC
CASSISDRDWETQYF